The present entry profiles one TCR beta chain with its context. The data stem from a study of blood T cell repertoires in COVID-19. Study summary: COVID-19 samples from acute and convalescent phases originated in the United States, Italy and Spain. T cells, B-cell-depleted T cells, or PBMCs supplied cDNA or gDNA.

CDR1 MNHEY and CDR2 SMNVEV come from the germline V gene (reference sequence). This CDR3 has 13 residues. The V end was cut by 5 bases, the J end by 7 bases, with 15 bases between. Authors' analysis steps: Amplification with reference gene primers provided the estimates of nucleated cell counts. The assay was immunoSEQ multiplex PCR, and TCRdb's table has in-frame clones only and misses some. V, J and clone size are taken as reported in that table, and D and trimming were inferred from the DNA itself. The sample lists 250,000 to 400,000 clones, approximately 90% occurring once. The sequencing input was peripheral blood. This receptor was taken from a woman in her 30s with COVID-19, enrolled during active disease. The chain has TRBV27 and TRBJ2-7; D is perhaps TRBD1 (6 bases). CDR3 nucleotides: TGTGCCAGCAGTAGAGCCTCAGGGACAGAGCAGTACGTC. It codes for CASSRASGTEQYV.